This is a list of T cell receptor beta chains from one sample in a study of blood T cell repertoires in COVID-19. The method was immunoSEQ multiplex PCR; TCRdb's version includes in-frame clones alone and lacks a portion of them. This sample has fewer than 120,000 clones, with 88% found just once. Material: peripheral blood. These receptors all come from a woman in her forties or fifties with acute or convalescent COVID-19. The CDR3 runs from the conserved cysteine through the conserved F or W. The D gene is left open where the match is weak. Rows may omit the clone size; those that give it use once, few, many or a size class.

d_call j_call clone_size v_call cdr3_nt cdr3_aa
. TRBJ1-1 . TRBV27 TGTGCCAGCAGGCCCAGAGGGAACACTGAAGCTTTCTTT CASRPRGNTEAFF
TRBD1 TRBJ2-3 . TRBV10-2 TGCGCCAGCAGGCACCGGGACAGGAGCACAGATACGCAGTATTTT CASRHRDRSTDTQYF
TRBD1 TRBJ2-7 . TRBV28 TGTGCCAGCAGTTCCCCCGGGACAGGGCATTACGAGCAGTACTTC CASSSPGTGHYEQYF
. TRBJ1-6 . TRBV11-2 TGTGCCAGCAGCTTAGGGGAGGGCTCCTATAATTCACCCCTCCACTTT CASSLGEGSYNSPLHF
. TRBJ2-2 . TRBV7-8 TGTGCCAGCAGCTTAGGGGGGGGCTATGCCGGGGAGCTGTTTTTT CASSLGGGYAGELFF
TRBD2 TRBJ2-3 once TRBV19 TGTGCCAGTAGGGGACCCCTAGCGGGACAAAAAGATACGCAGTATTTT CASRGPLAGQKDTQYF
TRBD1 TRBJ2-5 . TRBV7-6 TGTGCCAGCAGCTTCGACAGGGGGAAAGGAGAGACCCAGTACTTC CASSFDRGKGETQYF
TRBD2 TRBJ2-3 . TRBV29-1 TGCAGCGTTGAAGGAGGGACTAGCGGGAGCACAGATACGCAGTATTTT CSVEGGTSGSTDTQYF
. TRBJ2-1 . TRBV7-9 TGTGCCAGCAGCTTAGCGGGAGCCAACAATGAGCAGTTCTTC CASSLAGANNEQFF
. TRBJ2-2 . TRBV6-5 TGTGCCAGCAGTCCGAGGGTCGCGAACACCGGGGAGCTGTTTTTT CASSPRVANTGELFF